This section outlines one TCR beta chain sequence together with its context. CDR3 length equals 16 residues. Germline assignment: CDR1 SGHVS and CDR2 FQNEAQ. Trimming shortened V by 5 bases and J by 1 base, and 17 bases separated the two germline ends. Recovered status in Cohort 3 required two negative PCRs, clearance, or symptom resolution. These data come from a study of blood T cell repertoires in COVID-19. For the study at large: Acute-phase and convalescent COVID-19 samples originated in the United States, Italy and Spain.

In the original processing: Estimation of nucleated cell counts was performed using reference gene primer amplification. Only in-frame clones appear in the TCRdb table, and some are missing; sequencing was by immunoSEQ multiplex PCR. V and J calls and clone size come straight from that table; D and trimming were deduced from the DNA. The repertoire holds 150,000 to 200,000 clones, with around 73% as singletons. This receptor was obtained from a woman aged 50 to 60 who had recovered from COVID-19. The V call is TRBV7-8, the J call TRBJ2-5; D might be TRBD2 (6 bases). The material sequenced was PBMCs or T cells enriched from blood (not recorded which). The CDR3 bases are TGTGCCAGCAGCAAACAACCGGGACTCTCCCAAGAGACCCAGTACTTC. Translated, it gives CASSKQPGLSQETQYF. The whole variable domain, remainder taken from reference TRBV7-8 and TRBJ2-5, is GAGVSQSPRYKVAKRGQDVALRCDPISGHVSLFWYQQALGQGPEFLTYFQNEAQLDKSGLPSDRFFAERPEGSVSTLKIQRTQQEDSAVYLCASSKQPGLSQETQYFGPGTRLLVL.